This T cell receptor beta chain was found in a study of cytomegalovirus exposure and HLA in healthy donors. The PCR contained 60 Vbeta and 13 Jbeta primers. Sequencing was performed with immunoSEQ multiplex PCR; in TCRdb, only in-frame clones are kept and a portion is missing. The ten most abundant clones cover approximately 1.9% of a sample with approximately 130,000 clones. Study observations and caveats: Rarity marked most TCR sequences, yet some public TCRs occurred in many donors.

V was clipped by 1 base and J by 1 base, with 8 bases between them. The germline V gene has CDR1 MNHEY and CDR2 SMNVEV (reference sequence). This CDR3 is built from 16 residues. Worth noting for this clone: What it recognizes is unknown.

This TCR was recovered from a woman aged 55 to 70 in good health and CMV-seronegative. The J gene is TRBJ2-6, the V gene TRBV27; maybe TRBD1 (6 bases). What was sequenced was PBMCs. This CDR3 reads CASSLYTGSGANVLTF. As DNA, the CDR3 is TGTGCCAGCAGTTTATACACAGGGTCTGGGGCCAACGTCCTGACTTTC.